Listed below are T cell receptor beta chains from one sample, sequenced in a study of T-cell memory formation after mild COVID-19. Each CDR3 protein gets one entry after TCRdb re-called the 5' RACE reads with MiXCR. The data show some 340,000 distinct CDR3 sequences, approximately 13% seen once. The sequenced material came from PBMCs or a T cell subset sorted from them (not recorded which). These receptors were obtained from a man aged 18 to 29 who had mild COVID-19 (a few samples of this study predate the infection). Cell type and time point are not known. CDR3s include the opening cysteine and the closing phenylalanine or tryptophan. A D gene is named only where the DNA matches it firmly. Not all rows give a size; the values are once, few, many and, for expanded clones, a class.

clone size: -
J gene: TRBJ2-3
V gene: TRBV15
D gene: -
CDR3 protein: CATSRDGGNTDTQYF
CDR3 DNA: TGTGCCACCAGCAGAGATGGAGGGAACACAGATACGCAGTATTTT

clone size: few
J gene: TRBJ2-1
V gene: TRBV20-1
D gene: TRBD2
CDR3 protein: CSAEAGTSSYNEQFF
CDR3 DNA: TGCAGTGCTGAAGCCGGGACTAGCTCTTACAATGAGCAGTTCTTC

clone size: few
J gene: TRBJ1-1
V gene: TRBV7-2
D gene: -
CDR3 protein: CASSLAPRDGTEAFF
CDR3 DNA: TGTGCCAGCAGCTTAGCCCCCAGGGACGGCACTGAAGCTTTCTTT

clone size: -
J gene: TRBJ2-2
V gene: TRBV5-1
D gene: -
CDR3 protein: CASSFTGFTGELFF
CDR3 DNA: TGCGCCAGCAGCTTTACAGGGTTCACCGGGGAGCTGTTTTTT

clone size: -
J gene: TRBJ1-4
V gene: TRBV9
D gene: -
CDR3 protein: CASSVGGVNEKLFF
CDR3 DNA: TGTGCCAGCAGCGTAGGGGGGGTGAATGAAAAACTGTTTTTT

clone size: few
J gene: TRBJ2-6
V gene: TRBV7-8
D gene: -
CDR3 protein: CASSPPTLSGANVLTF
CDR3 DNA: TGTGCCAGCAGCCCACCCACCCTCTCTGGGGCCAACGTCCTGACTTTC

clone size: once
J gene: TRBJ1-6
V gene: TRBV15
D gene: -
CDR3 protein: CATSRDRGADSYNSPLHF
CDR3 DNA: TGTGCCACCAGCAGAGACAGGGGCGCCGACTCCTATAATTCTCCCCTCCACTTT

clone size: -
J gene: TRBJ2-3
V gene: TRBV7-2
D gene: -
CDR3 protein: CASTLYLPQVTDTQYF
CDR3 DNA: TGTGCCAGCACCTTATACCTCCCTCAGGTCACAGATACGCAGTATTTT

clone size: many
J gene: TRBJ2-1
V gene: TRBV7-9
D gene: -
CDR3 protein: CASSAAGGFENEQFF
CDR3 DNA: TGTGCCAGCAGCGCCGCCGGGGGTTTTGAGAATGAGCAGTTCTTC

clone size: -
J gene: TRBJ1-2
V gene: TRBV6-6
D gene: -
CDR3 protein: CAGLGGDNLYGYTF
CDR3 DNA: TGTGCGGGGTTGGGGGGGGACAATCTCTATGGCTACACCTTC

clone size: -
J gene: TRBJ1-1
V gene: TRBV4-3
D gene: TRBD1
CDR3 protein: CASSQAMGQGNTEAFF
CDR3 DNA: TGCGCCAGCAGCCAGGCGATGGGACAGGGGAACACTGAAGCTTTCTTT

clone size: -
J gene: TRBJ1-4
V gene: TRBV7-2
D gene: -
CDR3 protein: CASSGRPGPSEKLFF
CDR3 DNA: TGTGCCAGCAGCGGACGTCCCGGTCCCAGTGAAAAACTGTTTTTT

clone size: -
J gene: TRBJ2-5
V gene: TRBV4-2
D gene: -
CDR3 protein: CASSQDTEETQYF
CDR3 DNA: TGTGCCAGCAGCCAAGATACGGAAGAGACCCAGTACTTC

clone size: few
J gene: TRBJ1-4
V gene: TRBV20-1
D gene: -
CDR3 protein: CSATTGGAGSNEKLFF
CDR3 DNA: TGCAGTGCTACTACTGGGGGCGCAGGTTCTAATGAAAAACTGTTTTTT

clone size: few
J gene: TRBJ2-1
V gene: TRBV5-6
D gene: -
CDR3 protein: CASTPIASGEQFF
CDR3 DNA: TGTGCCAGCACCCCCATAGCCTCCGGTGAGCAGTTCTTC

clone size: few
J gene: TRBJ2-5
V gene: TRBV7-2
D gene: -
CDR3 protein: CASTWGASGETQYF
CDR3 DNA: TGTGCCAGCACCTGGGGGGCCTCGGGGGAGACCCAGTACTTC

clone size: -
J gene: TRBJ2-1
V gene: TRBV7-6
D gene: -
CDR3 protein: CASSFRGSLNEQFF
CDR3 DNA: TGTGCCAGCAGCTTCCGGGGGAGTCTCAATGAGCAGTTCTTC

clone size: few
J gene: TRBJ1-2
V gene: TRBV15
D gene: -
CDR3 protein: CATSRDRGVANYGYTF
CDR3 DNA: TGTGCCACCAGCAGAGATAGGGGGGTTGCTAACTATGGCTACACCTTC

clone size: many
J gene: TRBJ2-3
V gene: TRBV7-2
D gene: -
CDR3 protein: CASSLEESTDTQYF
CDR3 DNA: TGTGCCAGCAGCTTAGAGGAGAGCACAGATACGCAGTATTTT

clone size: few
J gene: TRBJ2-5
V gene: TRBV4-3
D gene: TRBD2
CDR3 protein: CASSQGGGALETQYF
CDR3 DNA: TGCGCCAGCAGCCAAGGCGGGGGGGCTTTAGAGACCCAGTACTTC

clone size: -
J gene: TRBJ1-4
V gene: TRBV19
D gene: -
CDR3 protein: CASTPGRAEKLFF
CDR3 DNA: TGTGCCAGTACCCCGGGGAGAGCAGAAAAACTGTTTTTT

clone size: few
J gene: TRBJ2-1
V gene: TRBV6-6
D gene: -
CDR3 protein: CASSYERREQFF
CDR3 DNA: TGTGCCAGCAGTTACGAGCGGCGTGAGCAGTTCTTC

clone size: many
J gene: TRBJ2-3
V gene: TRBV5-1
D gene: TRBD2
CDR3 protein: CASSGTSGVTDTQYF
CDR3 DNA: TGCGCCAGCAGCGGGACTAGCGGGGTCACAGATACGCAGTATTTT

clone size: -
J gene: TRBJ1-2
V gene: TRBV4-3
D gene: TRBD1
CDR3 protein: CASSQDQWDSGSTF
CDR3 DNA: TGCGCCAGCAGCCAAGATCAGTGGGACAGTGGGAGCACCTTC

clone size: few
J gene: TRBJ1-1
V gene: TRBV20-1
D gene: -
CDR3 protein: CSATGVYTEAFF
CDR3 DNA: TGCAGTGCTACGGGGGTCTACACTGAAGCTTTCTTT

clone size: few
J gene: TRBJ2-5
V gene: TRBV25-1
D gene: TRBD2
CDR3 protein: CASSPPVGVAGRRWETQYF
CDR3 DNA: TGTGCCAGCAGTCCGCCCGTCGGGGTAGCGGGGCGGCGGTGGGAGACCCAGTACTTC

clone size: -
J gene: TRBJ2-4
V gene: TRBV3-1
D gene: -
CDR3 protein: CASSHGASYRVDIQYF
CDR3 DNA: TGTGCCAGCAGCCACGGCGCAAGCTACAGGGTTGACATTCAGTACTTC

clone size: many
J gene: TRBJ2-5
V gene: TRBV7-2
D gene: TRBD2
CDR3 protein: CASSLGLAGSQETQYF
CDR3 DNA: TGTGCCAGCAGCCTTGGACTAGCGGGGAGCCAAGAGACCCAGTACTTC

clone size: few
J gene: TRBJ1-4
V gene: TRBV5-1
D gene: -
CDR3 protein: CASSFDRATNEKLFF
CDR3 DNA: TGCGCCAGCAGCTTTGACAGAGCAACTAATGAAAAACTGTTTTTT

clone size: many
J gene: TRBJ2-7
V gene: TRBV6-5
D gene: TRBD1
CDR3 protein: CASRGSGGSYEQYF
CDR3 DNA: TGTGCCAGCAGGGGTTCAGGGGGTTCCTACGAGCAGTACTTC

clone size: -
J gene: TRBJ1-6
V gene: TRBV9
D gene: TRBD1
CDR3 protein: CASSPRGQDDNSPLHF
CDR3 DNA: TGTGCCAGCAGCCCTAGGGGACAGGACGATAATTCACCCCTCCACTTT

clone size: many
J gene: TRBJ2-3
V gene: TRBV12-3/TRBV12-4
D gene: TRBD2
CDR3 protein: CASRFSGGTDTQYF
CDR3 DNA: TGTGCCAGCAGGTTTAGCGGGGGGACAGATACGCAGTATTTT

clone size: many
J gene: TRBJ1-1
V gene: TRBV5-1
D gene: -
CDR3 protein: CASGRGNTEAFF
CDR3 DNA: TGCGCCAGCGGGCGGGGAAACACTGAAGCTTTCTTT

clone size: -
J gene: TRBJ2-5
V gene: TRBV2
D gene: TRBD2
CDR3 protein: CASSSGGRLTQYF
CDR3 DNA: TGTGCCAGCAGTAGCGGGGGAAGGTTGACCCAGTACTTC

clone size: few
J gene: TRBJ2-5
V gene: TRBV7-2
D gene: -
CDR3 protein: CASSLNSAETQYF
CDR3 DNA: TGTGCCAGCAGCTTAAACTCGGCAGAGACCCAGTACTTC

clone size: -
J gene: TRBJ2-7
V gene: TRBV5-6
D gene: -
CDR3 protein: CASSLDRMSTYEQYF
CDR3 DNA: TGTGCCAGCAGCTTGGACAGAATGAGTACCTACGAGCAGTACTTC

clone size: -
J gene: TRBJ1-6
V gene: TRBV7-2
D gene: -
CDR3 protein: CASSLVAGPNDVYNSPLHF
CDR3 DNA: TGTGCCAGCAGCTTAGTCGCGGGCCCTAATGATGTCTATAATTCACCCCTCCACTTT

clone size: -
J gene: TRBJ1-5
V gene: TRBV9
D gene: -
CDR3 protein: CASSVAPGIEQPQHF
CDR3 DNA: TGTGCCAGCAGCGTAGCTCCGGGGATAGAACAGCCCCAGCATTTT

clone size: many
J gene: TRBJ2-1
V gene: TRBV4-1
D gene: TRBD2
CDR3 protein: CASSQEAAGGPGEQFF
CDR3 DNA: TGCGCCAGCAGCCAAGAGGCAGCGGGGGGGCCTGGTGAGCAGTTCTTC

clone size: -
J gene: TRBJ2-5
V gene: TRBV11-2
D gene: -
CDR3 protein: CASSLDLSRRQETQYF
CDR3 DNA: TGTGCCAGCAGCTTAGACCTTTCCCGCAGGCAAGAGACCCAGTACTTC

clone size: -
J gene: TRBJ2-1
V gene: TRBV20-1
D gene: -
CDR3 protein: CSAPNLGSGYNEQFF
CDR3 DNA: TGCAGTGCCCCGAACCTGGGGTCGGGCTACAATGAGCAGTTCTTC

clone size: -
J gene: TRBJ1-1
V gene: TRBV29-1
D gene: TRBD1
CDR3 protein: CSAGQGMNTEAFF
CDR3 DNA: TGCAGCGCCGGACAGGGTATGAACACTGAAGCTTTCTTT

clone size: -
J gene: TRBJ1-3
V gene: TRBV20-1
D gene: TRBD1
CDR3 protein: CSAKPGTGANTIYF
CDR3 DNA: TGCAGTGCTAAGCCTGGGACAGGGGCTAACACCATATATTTT

clone size: -
J gene: TRBJ2-1
V gene: TRBV18
D gene: TRBD1
CDR3 protein: CASSPIDRQGANEQFF
CDR3 DNA: TGTGCCAGCTCACCGATCGACCGACAGGGGGCGAATGAGCAGTTCTTC

clone size: few
J gene: TRBJ2-4
V gene: TRBV4-1
D gene: -
CDR3 protein: CASSPSILAVKNIQYF
CDR3 DNA: TGCGCCAGCAGCCCCTCTATACTAGCTGTCAAAAACATTCAGTACTTC

clone size: many
J gene: TRBJ2-2
V gene: TRBV9
D gene: -
CDR3 protein: CASSVEGHNTGELFF
CDR3 DNA: TGTGCCAGCAGCGTAGAGGGACACAACACCGGGGAGCTGTTTTTT

clone size: many
J gene: TRBJ2-4
V gene: TRBV20-1
D gene: -
CDR3 protein: CSASPDPGNIQYF
CDR3 DNA: TGCAGTGCTTCCCCTGATCCGGGAAACATTCAGTACTTC

clone size: few
J gene: TRBJ1-5
V gene: TRBV18
D gene: -
CDR3 protein: CASSPAKGSNQPQHF
CDR3 DNA: TGTGCCAGCTCACCGGCGAAGGGGAGCAATCAGCCCCAGCATTTT

clone size: many
J gene: TRBJ2-3
V gene: TRBV6-4
D gene: -
CDR3 protein: CASSDSKGTDTQYF
CDR3 DNA: TGTGCCAGCAGTGACTCGAAAGGGACAGATACGCAGTATTTT

clone size: few
J gene: TRBJ1-4
V gene: TRBV6-5
D gene: -
CDR3 protein: CASSYSGRLGEKLFF
CDR3 DNA: TGTGCCAGCAGTTACTCAGGGAGGCTCGGCGAAAAACTGTTTTTT